A few counts support the clone carrying this T cell receptor beta chain. Its antigen is still unknown. Amplification used 60 Vbeta primers and 13 Jbeta primers. The protocol was immunoSEQ multiplex PCR, while the TCRdb copy is restricted to in-frame clones and leaves out a portion. This sample carries approximately 170,000 clones, about 59% of them seen once, and the ten largest clones take around 3.2%. After removal of 3 bases from V and 5 bases from J, the junction contained 7 bases not matched to a gene. This CDR3 is 15 amino acids long. Germline assignment: CDR1 ENHRY and CDR2 SYGVKD. Donors likely had unrecorded immune exposures despite being nominally healthy when sampled. This sample is part of a study of cytomegalovirus exposure and HLA in healthy donors. Whole-study findings and limits: Reports indicate that TCR beta sequences accurately predicted the HLA-A and HLA-B alleles of most subjects.

The TCR originated in a man in his forties or fifties in good health and CMV-seronegative. The sequenced sample was PBMCs. The rearrangement uses TRBV10-3 and TRBJ2-1, with 7 positions matching TRBD2. The CDR3 here is CAISDVSGGNNEQFF. DNA for the CDR3: TGTGCCATCAGTGACGTGTCGGGGGGTAACAATGAGCAGTTCTTC.